Below are 5 T cell receptor beta chains sequenced from a single sample in a study of cytomegalovirus exposure and HLA in healthy donors. The PCR had 60 Vbeta and 13 Jbeta primers. Assay used: immunoSEQ multiplex PCR; TCRdb lists only in-frame clones, some missing. The repertoire holds roughly 170,000 clones, with approximately 82% as singletons. The sequenced sample consisted of PBMCs. The source of these receptors is a woman aged 30 to 39 in good health and CMV-seronegative.

The chain has TRBV6-1 and TRBJ1-5; D unresolved. Germline V gene data show CDR1 as MNHNS and CDR2 as SASEGT. The CDR3 runs to 15 residues. V was trimmed by 5 bases and J by 3 bases, leaving 14 bases between them. The CDR3 region is CASSSDSFLNQPQHF. Written as DNA, the CDR3 is TGTGCCAGCAGTTCGGACTCGTTTCTCAATCAGCCCCAGCATTTT.

The V and J genes are TRBV7-8 and TRBJ1-4; TRBD1 might be the D (6 bases). The CDR3 contains 14 residues. V was shortened by 1 base and J by 4 bases, with 7 bases between the two germline ends. Germline CDR1 reads SGHVS; CDR2 reads FQNEAQ. The CDR3, as DNA: TGTGCCAGCAGCTTAGGGACAGTTAATGAAAAACTGTTTTTT. Translating gives CASSLGTVNEKLFF.

This clone was counted between two and nine times. The V call is TRBV29-1, the J call TRBJ2-5; 10 positions agree with TRBD2. The CDR3 contains 16 residues. Germline lookup yields CDR1 SQVTM and CDR2 ANQGSEA. Germline trimming cut 2 bases from V and 5 bases from J; bases unmatched to any gene: 11. CDR3 bases: TGCAGCGTTGAATCGGGGAGCGGGAGGGCCGTGGAGACCCAGTACTTC. Its protein is CSVESGSGRAVETQYF. Supplemented by reference TRBV29-1 and TRBJ2-5, the full variable domain reads SAVISQKPSRDICQRGTSLTIQCQVDSQVTMMFWYRQQPGQSLTLIATANQGSEATYESGFVIDKFPISRPNLTFSTLTVSNMSPEDSSIYLCSVESGSGRAVETQYFGPGTRLLVL.

The genes are TRBV27 and TRBJ1-2, with TRBD1 as a possible D gene (5 bases). The V gene lost 5 bases and the J gene lost 8 bases, with 18 bases spanning the gap. The CDR3 spans 14 residues. The V gene's germline CDR1 is MNHEY and CDR2 SMNVEV (reference sequence). CDR3 sequence reads: CASSPYLGTGGYTF. Here the CDR3 DNA reads TGTGCCAGCAGTCCCTACCTGGGTACAGGCGGCTACACCTTC.

The chain is built from TRBV6-5 and TRBJ1-5; D perhaps matches TRBD1 (6 bases). With 7 bases removed from V and 6 bases from J, the gap between germline ends came to 19 bases. This CDR3 comprises 15 residues. The germline V gene has CDR1 MNHEY and CDR2 SVGAGI. The CDR3 DNA reads as TGTGCCAGCACCGCAGACAGTAGAGGGGGTCAGCCCCAGCATTTT. It yields the protein CASTADSRGGQPQHF.